Listed below are T cell receptor beta chains from one sample, sequenced in a study of CD8+CD57+ T cells in acquired aplastic anemia. TCRdb re-analysed the reads in MiXCR, keeping a single row per CDR3 protein. The sample lists approximately 130,000 distinct CDR3 sequences; about 43% were seen once. Sample: sorted CD4+, CD8+, or CD8+CD57+ T cells (not recorded which) from PBMCs. All receptors derive from a human donor with aplastic anemia. CDR3s include the opening cysteine and the closing phenylalanine or tryptophan. The order of the fields is clone size, CDR3 length, V gene, J gene, D gene, CDR3 protein, CDR3 DNA. The D gene is left open where the match is weak. Only some rows state a clone size, as once, few, many or a class for expanded clones.

clone_size: NA
cdr3_length: 14
v_call: TRBV29-1
j_call: TRBJ2-3
d_call: NA
cdr3_aa: CSVDPGGGTDTQYF
cdr3_nt: TGCAGCGTTGACCCGGGGGGCGGCACAGATACGCAGTATTTT

clone_size: once
cdr3_length: 15
v_call: TRBV27
j_call: TRBJ2-7
d_call: NA
cdr3_aa: CAILSSRTGAYEQYF
cdr3_nt: TGTGCCATCCTCTCCTCCCGGACGGGGGCCTACGAGCAGTACTTC

clone_size: many
cdr3_length: 12
v_call: TRBV20-1
j_call: TRBJ1-1
d_call: NA
cdr3_aa: CSASPLNTEAFF
cdr3_nt: TGCAGTGCTAGCCCCCTGAACACTGAAGCTTTCTTT

clone_size: NA
cdr3_length: 14
v_call: TRBV7-6
j_call: TRBJ1-6
d_call: NA
cdr3_aa: CASRSEGANSPLHF
cdr3_nt: TGTGCCAGCAGGTCGGAAGGGGCGAATTCACCCCTCCACTTT

clone_size: few
cdr3_length: 11
v_call: TRBV19
j_call: TRBJ2-3
d_call: NA
cdr3_aa: CASKGVGTQYF
cdr3_nt: TGTGCCAGCAAAGGGGTGGGCACGCAGTATTTT

clone_size: many
cdr3_length: 14
v_call: TRBV20-1
j_call: TRBJ2-3
d_call: TRBD2
cdr3_aa: CSGRTGGRADTQYF
cdr3_nt: TGCAGTGGTCGGACGGGGGGGAGGGCAGATACGCAGTATTTT

clone_size: many
cdr3_length: 18
v_call: TRBV5-1
j_call: TRBJ2-1
d_call: TRBD1
cdr3_aa: CASSPGTGSLGLQFGQFF
cdr3_nt: TGCGCCAGCAGCCCCGGGACAGGGAGCCTGGGGTTACAATTTGGGCAGTTCTTC

clone_size: NA
cdr3_length: 12
v_call: TRBV3-1
j_call: TRBJ2-2
d_call: NA
cdr3_aa: CASSQDYRGLFF
cdr3_nt: TGTGCCAGCAGCCAAGATTACCGTGGGCTGTTTTTT

clone_size: many
cdr3_length: 12
v_call: TRBV2
j_call: TRBJ1-1
d_call: NA
cdr3_aa: CASSIYNTEAFF
cdr3_nt: TGTGCCAGCTCTATTTACAACACTGAAGCTTTCTTT

clone_size: NA
cdr3_length: 14
v_call: TRBV19
j_call: TRBJ1-1
d_call: NA
cdr3_aa: CASSILGRNTEAFF
cdr3_nt: TGTGCCAGTAGTATACTTGGAAGGAACACTGAAGCTTTCTTT

clone_size: many
cdr3_length: 16
v_call: TRBV10-3
j_call: TRBJ2-1
d_call: NA
cdr3_aa: CAISGARGSSYNEQFF
cdr3_nt: TGTGCCATCAGTGGCGCCCGGGGGAGCTCCTACAATGAGCAGTTCTTC

clone_size: many
cdr3_length: 15
v_call: TRBV4-1
j_call: TRBJ1-2
d_call: NA
cdr3_aa: CASSQDVGGDYGYTF
cdr3_nt: TGCGCCAGCAGCCAAGATGTGGGGGGCGACTATGGCTACACCTTC

clone_size: NA
cdr3_length: 12
v_call: TRBV29-1
j_call: TRBJ1-3
d_call: NA
cdr3_aa: CSVDRGGNTIYF
cdr3_nt: TGCAGCGTTGATAGGGGAGGAAACACCATATATTTT